These 32 T cell receptor beta chains were all obtained from the same sample, sequenced in a study of T-cell reconstitution after alpha-beta-depleted transplantation in children. The TCRbeta library was prepared with unique molecular identifiers. In TCRdb, the PCR reads were re-called with MiXCR into one record per CDR3 protein. This sample has more than 400,000 distinct CDR3 sequences, with approximately 10% found just once. Sequences were derived from PBMCs, mostly from graft donor cells, sampled 180 days after TCRalphabeta/CD19-depleted stem cell transplant. The receptors come from a female patient aged 2-15 years who had a stem cell transplant for aplastic anemia, so the T cells may come from the graft donor.

This clonotype was detected only a few times. The gene calls are TRBV4-3 and TRBJ2-5, with 9 bases lining up with TRBD2. Per germline, CDR1 LGHNA and CDR2 YSLEER. Losses at the gene ends were 0 bases for V and 6 bases for J; bases not matched to a gene: 11. CDR3 length equals 17 residues. The CDR3 DNA is TGCGCCAGCAGCCAAGATGTTACTAGCGGGTTCCGGCAGACCCAGTACTTC. Encoded protein: CASSQDVTSGFRQTQYF.

This clonotype was picked up a small number of times. V usage is TRBV5-1 and J usage is TRBJ2-7, with D perhaps TRBD1 (6 bases). The CDR3 consists of 15 residues. With 0 bases removed from V and 2 bases from J, the gap between germline ends came to 12 bases. The germline CDR1 and CDR2 sequences are SGHRS and YFSETQ. CDR3 residues: CASSLAWDTAYEQYF. The CDR3 bases are TGCGCCAGCAGCTTGGCCTGGGACACAGCCTACGAGCAGTACTTC.

The rearrangement uses TRBV10-1 and TRBJ2-1, with 9 nucleotides matching TRBD1. CDR1 and CDR2 from the germline V gene are WNHNN and SYGVQD (reference sequence). Trimming removed 5 bases from V and 5 bases from J; junction bases left unmatched: 7. The CDR3 runs to 15 residues. CDR3 bases: TGCGCCAGCAGTACAGGGGGCTTCCGCGACAATGAGCAGTTCTTC. As protein: CASSTGGFRDNEQFF.

This clonotype was observed a few times. The chain has TRBV7-3 and TRBJ1-2; 9 nucleotides line up with TRBD1. The CDR3 contains 13 residues. Germline V gene data show CDR1 as SGHTA and CDR2 as FQGTGA. V dropped 5 bases and J dropped 8; count of bases not matched to a gene: 6. The DNA of the CDR3 is TGTGCCAGCAGCGCCGGGACAGGGACCGGCTACACCTTC. The encoded protein is CASSAGTGTGYTF.

CDR3 bases: TGCGCCAGCAGCCAAGTTACGGGACTAGCGGGTTACGAGCAGTACTTC. Translation: CASSQVTGLAGYEQYF. This chain links TRBV4-3 with TRBJ2-7; 12 bases match TRBD2. The germline gives CDR1 LGHNA, CDR2 YSLEER. The CDR3 contains 16 residues. V was pared by 1 base and J by 4 bases, with 5 bases of the junction left unmatched.

This clonotype was picked up a small number of times. CDR3 in amino acids: CASSPVWGTNYEQYF. The CDR3 DNA reads as TGTGCCAGCAGCCCTGTGTGGGGCACCAACTACGAGCAGTACTTC. The chain employs TRBV7-2 and TRBJ2-7; the D gene is possibly TRBD1 (5 bases). From germline, CDR1 is SGHTA and CDR2 FQGNSA. Trimming left V 5 bases short and J 3 bases short, with 17 bases between. The CDR3 totals 15 residues.

This clonotype turned up a few times. The chain uses TRBV3-1 and TRBJ1-1; D gene unclear. The CDR3 runs to 14 residues. Trimming stripped 6 bases from V and 5 bases from J, with 16 bases between. CDR1 and CDR2 from the germline V gene are LGHDT and YNNKEL (reference sequence). The CDR3 DNA reads TGTGCCAGCAGTCCTAACCCAAGTCAGACTGAAGCTTTCTTT. It specifies CASSPNPSQTEAFF.

The chain combines TRBV14 with TRBJ2-3, with 8 bases aligning to TRBD2. Germline V CDR1 and CDR2: SGHDN, FVKESK. With 1 base clipped from V and 2 bases from J, the junction kept 14 bases outside the gene matches. CDR3 length: 19 residues. DNA for the CDR3: TGTGCCAGCAGCCAAGCCCCAGCTTGGGCGGGAGGAACCACAGATACGCAGTATTTT. This encodes CASSQAPAWAGGTTDTQYF.

In its sample, this clonotype was seen a few times. The chain uses TRBV7-3 and TRBJ2-1, with 12 bases lining up with TRBD1. CDR3 size: 15 residues. V lost 2 bases to trimming and J lost 7 bases; unmatched junction nucleotides: 3. Germline V lookup: CDR1 SGHTA, CDR2 FQGTGA. CDR3: CASSLGTGGMNEQFF. The CDR3, as DNA: TGTGCCAGCAGCTTAGGGACAGGGGGCATGAATGAGCAGTTCTTC.

This clonotype has only a few counts. The junction departs from germline at one end; a sequencing error may be responsible. This chain links TRBV7-8 with TRBJ2-1; D might be TRBD1 or TRBD2, each matching 6 bases. Germline CDR1 and CDR2: SGHVS and FQNEAQ. This CDR3 is 12 amino acids long. Here the CDR3 DNA reads TGTGCCAGCAGCTACCCAGGGGCGGACTACCCCTTC. Translated, it gives CASSYPGADYPF.

This clonotype was observed a handful of times. The V and J genes are TRBV19 and TRBJ1-5; D remains ambiguous. This CDR3 spans 13 amino acids. Between the trimmed V and J ends, which lost 6 bases and 6 bases, there was a span of 12 bases. Germline loops: CDR1 LNHDA, CDR2 SQIVND (reference sequence). The CDR3 region is CASSLMGSQPQHF. The CDR3 DNA sequence: TGTGCCAGTAGCCTCATGGGGAGTCAGCCCCAGCATTTT.

This clonotype was picked up many times. This sequence joins TRBV12-3 or TRBV12-4 and TRBJ1-1; 10 bases map to TRBD1. The CDR3 is made up of 15 amino acids. The ends lost 6 bases at V and 4 bases at J; junction bases unmatched: 8. The CDR3 DNA is TGTGCCAGCAGAGAATCGACAGGGGGCTTCACTGAAGCTTTCTTT. Translation gives CASRESTGGFTEAFF.

This clonotype was observed at least ten times. The chain employs TRBV12-3 or TRBV12-4 and TRBJ2-4; 8 bases align to TRBD2. The CDR3 consists of 14 residues. V shed 2 bases and J 8 bases; nucleotides not matched to a gene: 5. In nucleotides, the CDR3 is TGTGCCAGCAGTTTATCGGGGGGGCGTGACATTCAGTACTTC. It is translated as CASSLSGGRDIQYF.

The CDR3 DNA reads TGTGCCAGCAGCTTAGGAGCTAAAGCAGATACGCAGTATTTT. Its protein product is CASSLGAKADTQYF. The chain recombines TRBV7-2 with TRBJ2-3, with D unclear. Germline V gene lookup returns CDR1 SGHTA and CDR2 FQGNSA. V gave up 1 base and J gave up 4 bases, with 9 bases separating them. The CDR3 consists of 14 residues.

The genes are TRBV9 and TRBJ2-1; 8 nucleotides align to TRBD2. Per germline, CDR1 SGDLS and CDR2 YYNGEE. The CDR3 consists of 16 residues. V was pared by 4 bases and J by 7 bases, with 13 bases of the junction left unmatched. CDR3 nucleotide sequence: TGTGCCAGCAGCCTACAACTAGCGGTCCCTGTAAATGAGCAGTTCTTC. This translates into CASSLQLAVPVNEQFF.

The J gene is TRBJ2-7, the V gene TRBV10-3; D is perhaps TRBD2 (6 bases). The CDR3 consists of 13 residues. Trimming took 8 bases from V and 5 from J, leaving 16 bases between them. Germline CDR1 is ENHRY and CDR2 is SYGVKD. CDR3 sequence: CAIGWEAGNEQYV. The CDR3 DNA sequence: TGTGCCATCGGCTGGGAGGCCGGGAACGAGCAGTACGTC.

This clonotype was observed a handful of times. The chain employs TRBV3-1 and TRBJ1-1; 10 bases fit TRBD1. Trimming took 4 bases from V and 10 from J; bases not matched to a gene: 15. The CDR3 sequence is 16 residues long. Germline CDR1 LGHDT, CDR2 YNNKEL (reference sequence). CDR3 sequence (DNA): TGTGCCAGCAGCCGGATTCCGGGACAGGGGCCGGTTGGAGCTTTCTTT. Residues: CASSRIPGQGPVGAFF.

This clonotype was recorded a few times. The CDR3 DNA reads TGTGCCAGCAAGGACAGGGGAGAGACCCAGTACTTC. Protein product: CASKDRGETQYF. V and J are TRBV6-1 and TRBJ2-5; 9 bases line up with TRBD1. Germline assignment: CDR1 MNHNS and CDR2 SASEGT. V lost 7 bases and J lost 4; bases outside the gene matches: 1. The CDR3 runs to 12 residues.

The J gene is TRBJ1-1, the V gene TRBV28; D call uncertain. Trimming left V 3 bases short and J 12 bases short, with 11 bases between. CDR1 and CDR2 from the germline V gene are MDHEN and SYDVKM. The CDR3 is 11 amino acids. This CDR3 is CASSFSRVSFF. CDR3 in DNA: TGTGCCAGCAGTTTTTCAAGGGTATCTTTCTTT.

V usage is TRBV7-2 and J usage is TRBJ2-7; possible D gene TRBD1, 6 bases. V was pared by 0 bases and J by 5 bases, with 17 bases between. The CDR3 runs 16 residues. Germline CDR1 SGHTA, CDR2 FQGNSA. CDR3 amino acids: CASSLAPLRTVDEQYF. CDR3 nucleotide sequence: TGTGCCAGCAGCTTAGCTCCCCTACGGACAGTGGACGAGCAGTACTTC.

This clonotype came up many times. This chain joins TRBV28 and TRBJ1-5, with TRBD1 matching 7 bases. The V and J ends lost 4 bases and 7 bases, in that order; junction bases with no gene match: 4. The germline V gene encodes CDR1 MDHEN and CDR2 SYDVKM. The CDR3 loop spans 13 amino acids. CDR3 amino acids: CASSSTGHQPQHF. The CDR3 DNA follows: TGTGCCAGCAGTTCGACAGGGCACCAGCCCCAGCATTTT.

This clonotype was seen only a few times. This chain connects TRBV7-3 to TRBJ2-1; 7 nucleotides line up with TRBD1. The CDR3 has 15 residues. The germline gives CDR1 SGHTA, CDR2 FQGTGA. V shed 1 base and J 9 bases; nucleotides not matched to a gene: 9. The CDR3 sequence: CASSLKGATPAEQFF. CDR3 nucleotides: TGTGCCAGCAGCTTAAAGGGGGCTACTCCCGCTGAGCAGTTCTTC.

V and J are TRBV12-3 or TRBV12-4 and TRBJ2-2; 9 nucleotides match TRBD2. The CDR3 has 15 residues. V dropped 3 bases and J dropped 7; count of bases not matched to a gene: 6. CDR3 DNA sequence: TGTGCCAGCAGTTTCAGGGGCGGGAGGGTCGGGGAGCTGTTTTTT. The encoded protein is CASSFRGGRVGELFF.

This clonotype was picked up many times. The J gene is TRBJ1-4, the V gene TRBV12-3 or TRBV12-4; D not resolved. The V and J ends lost 3 bases and 0 bases respectively, with 11 bases between them. The CDR3 runs 16 residues. CDR3 in amino acids: CASSFGGSATNEKLFF. In nucleotides, the CDR3 is TGTGCCAGCAGTTTCGGAGGATCTGCAACTAATGAAAAACTGTTTTTT.

V usage is TRBV7-2 and J usage is TRBJ1-2; D is undetermined. V was cut by 2 bases and J by 9 bases, with 10 bases left in between. The CDR3 length is 12 residues. Germline V lookup: CDR1 SGHTA, CDR2 FQGNSA. The CDR3 protein is CASSLQAVRYTF. The CDR3 nucleotides read TGTGCCAGCAGCTTACAGGCGGTGCGCTACACCTTC.

This clonotype appeared a few times. The genes are TRBV27 and TRBJ2-2; perhaps TRBD2 as D (5 bases). V was shortened by 6 bases and J by 3 bases, with 5 bases between the two germline ends. Per germline, CDR1 MNHEY and CDR2 SMNVEV (reference sequence). The CDR3 runs to 12 residues. CDR3 nucleotide sequence: TGTGCCAGCAGGGGAGACACCGGGGAGCTGTTTTTT. Amino acids: CASRGDTGELFF.

This clonotype was counted at least ten times. The rearrangement uses TRBV27 and TRBJ2-7; 8 nucleotides agree with TRBD2. Germline V gene data show CDR1 as MNHEY and CDR2 as SMNVEV (reference sequence). With 5 bases clipped from V and 4 bases from J, the junction kept 7 bases outside the gene matches. The CDR3 covers 14 residues. The CDR3 loop reads CASSLRGGQYEQYV. The CDR3 DNA reads as TGTGCCAGCAGTCTCCGGGGGGGGCAATACGAGCAGTACGTC.

The chain couples TRBV29-1 to TRBJ2-1; TRBD2 matches at 9 bases. After removal of 4 bases from V and 4 bases from J, the junction contained 8 bases not matched to a gene. This CDR3 is built from 15 residues. Germline loops: CDR1 SQVTM, CDR2 ANQGSEA. The CDR3 protein is CSVVALLAGYNEQFF. The CDR3 DNA follows: TGCAGCGTTGTGGCCCTCCTAGCGGGATACAATGAGCAGTTCTTC.

This clonotype was recorded a few times. The rearrangement joins TRBV29-1 to TRBJ2-7, with 7 bases aligning to TRBD1. Germline lookup yields CDR1 SQVTM and CDR2 ANQGSEA. The CDR3 extends over 12 amino acids. Unmatched junction bases numbered 5, after V lost 4 bases and J lost 5 bases. CDR3 coding DNA: TGCAGCGTTGTCGGACAGGTCCACGAGCAGTACTTC. Translation gives CSVVGQVHEQYF.

The sample holds a few counts of this clonotype. The gene calls are TRBV28 and TRBJ2-2; a possible D gene is TRBD2 (6 bases). This CDR3 has 14 residues. Trimming cost V 5 bases and J 3 bases, with 10 bases left between them. Germline V gene sequence: CDR1 MDHEN, CDR2 SYDVKM. In DNA form, the CDR3 reads TGTGCCAGCAGTGAATGGGGGGACACCGGGGAGCTGTTTTTT. The encoded protein is CASSEWGDTGELFF.

The chain has TRBV2 and TRBJ2-2, with D possibly TRBD2 on 5 matching bases. V dropped 6 bases and J dropped 10 bases, with 9 bases sitting between them. In germline, CDR1 is SNHLY, CDR2 FYNNEI. The CDR3 consists of 11 residues. Written as DNA, the CDR3 is TGTGCCAGCAGCCGGAGGCTGGAGCTGTTTTTT. Its translation is CASSRRLELFF. Together with reference TRBV2 and TRBJ2-2, the CDR3 gives the full variable domain: EPEVTQTPSHQVTQMGQEVILRCVPISNHLYFYWYRQILGQKVEFLVSFYNNEISEKSEIFDDQFSVERPDGSNFTLKIRSTKLEDSAMYFCASSRRLELFFGEGSRLTVL.

The J gene is TRBJ2-1, the V gene TRBV7-9, with unresolved D. Per germline, CDR1 SEHNR and CDR2 FQNEAQ (reference sequence). The length of the CDR3 is 14 residues. Deletions cut 6 bases from V and 4 bases from J, with 13 bases between. CDR3 DNA sequence: TGTGCCAGCAGGAATCCCGGGCTATACAATGAGCAGTTCTTC. Its protein product is CASRNPGLYNEQFF.